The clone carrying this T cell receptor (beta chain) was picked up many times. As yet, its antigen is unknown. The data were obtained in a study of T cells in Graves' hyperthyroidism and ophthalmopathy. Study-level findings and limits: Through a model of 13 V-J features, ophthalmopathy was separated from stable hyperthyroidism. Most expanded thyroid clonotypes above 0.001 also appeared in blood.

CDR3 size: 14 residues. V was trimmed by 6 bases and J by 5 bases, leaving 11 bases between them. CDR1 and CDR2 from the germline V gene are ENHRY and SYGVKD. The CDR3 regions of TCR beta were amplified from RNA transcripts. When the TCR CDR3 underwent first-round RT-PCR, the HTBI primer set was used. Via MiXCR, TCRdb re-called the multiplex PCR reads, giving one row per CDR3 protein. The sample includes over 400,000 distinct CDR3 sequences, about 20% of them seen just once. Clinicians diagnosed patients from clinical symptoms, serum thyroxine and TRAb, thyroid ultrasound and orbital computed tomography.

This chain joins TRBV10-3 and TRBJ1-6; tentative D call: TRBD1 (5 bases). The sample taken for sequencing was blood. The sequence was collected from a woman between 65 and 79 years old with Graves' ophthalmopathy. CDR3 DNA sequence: TGTGCCATCAGGGGTCAGACAGATAATTCACCCCTCCACTTT. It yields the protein CAIRGQTDNSPLHF.